The text below deals with one TCR beta chain. Its antigen is still unknown. This sample stems from a study of OX40 agonist ivuxolimab in advanced cancers. The wider study: It was ivuxolimab, an agonistic anti-OX40 (CD134) antibody, that patients were treated with. Study outcomes and limitations: There was clonal expansion of CD4+ and CD8+ blood T cells by week 6 at 0.1 to 3.0 mg/kg. No determination was made of the antigen specificity of the expanded peripheral T cells.

Germline lookup yields CDR1 SGHDN and CDR2 FVKESK. The CDR3 has 14 residues. The ends were cut back, 4 bases at V and 2 bases at J, with 12 bases in the middle. The method was immunoSEQ multiplex PCR; TCRdb's version includes in-frame clones alone and lacks a portion of them. The data contain 60,000 to 65,000 clones, under 95% of them seen just once; the ten biggest clones take up about 0.44%. V usage is TRBV14 and J usage is TRBJ2-7; D gene unclear. The specimen comprised CD4+ or CD8+ T cells sorted from blood, sampled in a trial of the OX40 agonist ivuxolimab. The clonotype originates from an adult with an advanced solid tumor such as melanoma, head and neck, liver or kidney cancer. Here the CDR3 DNA reads TGTGCCAGCAGCCGAGACGGACGGACCTACGAGCAGTACTTC. Translated, it gives CASSRDGRTYEQYF.